This T cell receptor beta chain originates from a study of T cell responses to AZD1222 COVID-19 vaccine. Findings and limits, study-wide: Most donors were white British and more were female, and clonal diversity was possibly underestimated. Just a handful of AZD1222 recipients were seropositive at baseline.

This clone was detected a few times. What it binds is unknown. Trimming pared 5 bases from V and 0 bases from J, leaving 14 bases between. Germline V lookup: CDR1 SGHRS, CDR2 YFSETQ. CDR3 length: 15 residues. The method was immunoSEQ multiplex PCR; TCRdb's version includes in-frame clones alone and lacks a portion of them. The repertoire holds around 130,000 clones, with approximately 90% as singletons. The specimen was peripheral blood, collected 28 days after the second AZD1222 dose. The rearrangement joins TRBV5-1 to TRBJ1-1; no definite D call. This clonotype was sampled from an adult who received the AZD1222 COVID-19 vaccine. CDR3 sequence: CASRLDGMLNTEAFF. The CDR3 coding sequence is TGCGCCAGCAGGCTAGATGGGATGCTGAACACTGAAGCTTTCTTT.